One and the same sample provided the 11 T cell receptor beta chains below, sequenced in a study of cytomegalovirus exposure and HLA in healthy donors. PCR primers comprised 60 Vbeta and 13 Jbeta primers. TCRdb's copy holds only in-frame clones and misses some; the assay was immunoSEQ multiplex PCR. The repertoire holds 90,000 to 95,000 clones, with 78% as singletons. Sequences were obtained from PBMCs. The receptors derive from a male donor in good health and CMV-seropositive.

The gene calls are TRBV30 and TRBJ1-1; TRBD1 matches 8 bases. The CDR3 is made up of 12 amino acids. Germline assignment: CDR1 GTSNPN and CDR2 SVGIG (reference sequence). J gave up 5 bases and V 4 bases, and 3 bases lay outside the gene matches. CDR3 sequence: CAWNTGGTEAFF. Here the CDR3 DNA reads TGTGCCTGGAATACAGGGGGAACTGAAGCTTTCTTT.

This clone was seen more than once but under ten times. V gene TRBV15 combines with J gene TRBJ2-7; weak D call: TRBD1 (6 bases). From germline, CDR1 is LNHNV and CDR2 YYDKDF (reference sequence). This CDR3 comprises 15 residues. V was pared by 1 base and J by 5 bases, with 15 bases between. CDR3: CATSRAGPGVHEQYF. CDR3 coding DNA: TGTGCCACCAGCAGAGCCGGTCCAGGGGTCCACGAGCAGTACTTC. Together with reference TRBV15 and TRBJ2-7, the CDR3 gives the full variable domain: DAMVIQNPRYQVTQFGKPVTLSCSQTLNHNVMYWYQQKSSQAPKLLFHYYDKDFNNEADTPDNFQSRRPNTSFCFLDIRSPGLGDTAMYLCATSRAGPGVHEQYFGPGTRLTVT.

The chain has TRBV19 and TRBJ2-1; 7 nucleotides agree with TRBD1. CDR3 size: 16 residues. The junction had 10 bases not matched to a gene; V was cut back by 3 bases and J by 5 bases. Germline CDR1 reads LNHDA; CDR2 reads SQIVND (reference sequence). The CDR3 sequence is CASSIRDSNINNEQFF. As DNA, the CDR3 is TGTGCCAGTAGTATCCGGGACAGCAATATTAACAATGAGCAGTTCTTC.

The CDR3, as DNA: TGTGCCATCAGTGAGGGACAGGGGATAACCGGGGAGCTGTTTTTT. Translated, it gives CAISEGQGITGELFF. The V and J genes are TRBV10-3 and TRBJ2-2; 9 bases match TRBD1. CDR3 length: 15 amino acids. The V and J ends lost 2 bases and 5 bases, in that order; junction bases with no gene match: 3. Germline V gene sequence: CDR1 ENHRY, CDR2 SYGVKD.

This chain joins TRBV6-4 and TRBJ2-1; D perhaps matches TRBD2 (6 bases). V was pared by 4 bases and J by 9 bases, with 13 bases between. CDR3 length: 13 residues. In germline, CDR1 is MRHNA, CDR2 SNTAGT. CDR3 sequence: CASSARGGTEQFF. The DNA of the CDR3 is TGTGCCAGCAGTGCTCGGGGCGGGACTGAGCAGTTCTTC.

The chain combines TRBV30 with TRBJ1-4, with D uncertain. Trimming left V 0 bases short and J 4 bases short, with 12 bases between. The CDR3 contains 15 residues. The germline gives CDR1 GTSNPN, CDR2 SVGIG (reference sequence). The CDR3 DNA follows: TGTGCCTGGAGTGTTTTCTCAGGCTTTAATGAAAAACTGTTTTTT. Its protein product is CAWSVFSGFNEKLFF.

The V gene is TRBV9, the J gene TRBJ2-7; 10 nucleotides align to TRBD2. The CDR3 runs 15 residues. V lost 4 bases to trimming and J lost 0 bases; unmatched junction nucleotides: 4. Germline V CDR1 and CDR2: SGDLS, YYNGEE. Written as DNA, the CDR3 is TGTGCCAGCAGCCCTAGCGGGAGTTCCTCCTACGAGCAGTACTTC. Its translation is CASSPSGSSSYEQYF.

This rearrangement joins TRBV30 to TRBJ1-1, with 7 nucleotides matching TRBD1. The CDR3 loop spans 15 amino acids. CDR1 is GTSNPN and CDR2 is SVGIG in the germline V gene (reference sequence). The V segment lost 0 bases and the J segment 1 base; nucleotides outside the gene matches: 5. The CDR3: CAWSVEYRGNTEAFF. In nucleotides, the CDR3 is TGTGCCTGGAGTGTTGAGTACAGGGGGAACACTGAAGCTTTCTTT.

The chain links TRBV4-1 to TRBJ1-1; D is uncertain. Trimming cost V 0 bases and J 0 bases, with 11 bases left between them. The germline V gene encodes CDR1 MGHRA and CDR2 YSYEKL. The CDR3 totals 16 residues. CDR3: CASSQDWAALNTEAFF. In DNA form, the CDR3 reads TGCGCCAGCAGCCAAGACTGGGCAGCTTTGAACACTGAAGCTTTCTTT.

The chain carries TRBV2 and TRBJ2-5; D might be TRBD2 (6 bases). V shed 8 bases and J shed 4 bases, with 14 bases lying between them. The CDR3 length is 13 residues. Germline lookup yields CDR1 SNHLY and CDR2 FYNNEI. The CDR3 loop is CASDWGLGETQYF. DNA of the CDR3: TGTGCCAGCGACTGGGGACTGGGAGAGACCCAGTACTTC.

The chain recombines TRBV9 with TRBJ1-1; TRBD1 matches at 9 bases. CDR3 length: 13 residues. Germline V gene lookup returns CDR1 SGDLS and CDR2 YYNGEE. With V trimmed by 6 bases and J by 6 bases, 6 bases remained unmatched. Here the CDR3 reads CASTAGTGSEAFF. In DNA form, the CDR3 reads TGTGCCAGCACTGCCGGGACAGGGTCTGAAGCTTTCTTT.